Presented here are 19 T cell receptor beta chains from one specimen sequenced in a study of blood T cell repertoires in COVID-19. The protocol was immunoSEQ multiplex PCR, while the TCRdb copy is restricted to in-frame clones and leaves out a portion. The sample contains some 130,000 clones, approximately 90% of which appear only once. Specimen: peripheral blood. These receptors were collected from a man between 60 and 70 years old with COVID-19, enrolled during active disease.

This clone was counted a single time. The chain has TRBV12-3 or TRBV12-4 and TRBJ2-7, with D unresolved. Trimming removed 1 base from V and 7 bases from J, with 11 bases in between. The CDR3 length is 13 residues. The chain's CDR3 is CASSLGTPQEQYF. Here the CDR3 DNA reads TGTGCCAGCAGTTTAGGAACGCCACAGGAGCAGTACTTC.

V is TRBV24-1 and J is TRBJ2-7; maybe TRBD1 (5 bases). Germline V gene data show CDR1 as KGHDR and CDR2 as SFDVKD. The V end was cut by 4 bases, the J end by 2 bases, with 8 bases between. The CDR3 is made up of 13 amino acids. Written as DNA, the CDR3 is TGTGCCACCAGTGAAGGGGCAGCCTACGAGCAGTACTTC. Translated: CATSEGAAYEQYF.

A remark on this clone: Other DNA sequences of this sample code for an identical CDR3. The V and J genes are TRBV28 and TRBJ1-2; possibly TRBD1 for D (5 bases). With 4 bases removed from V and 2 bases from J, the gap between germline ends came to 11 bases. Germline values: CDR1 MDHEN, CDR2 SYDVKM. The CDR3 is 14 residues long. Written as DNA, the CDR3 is TGTGCCAGCAGTTCAGGGATCTTAAACTATGGCTACACCTTC. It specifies CASSSGILNYGYTF.

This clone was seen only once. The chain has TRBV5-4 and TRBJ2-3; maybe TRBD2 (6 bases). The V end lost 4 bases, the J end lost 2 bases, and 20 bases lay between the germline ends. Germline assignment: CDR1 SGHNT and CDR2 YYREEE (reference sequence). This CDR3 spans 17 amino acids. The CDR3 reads CASSRGWGGTSTDTQYF. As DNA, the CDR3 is TGTGCCAGCAGCCGGGGGTGGGGCGGCACATCCACAGATACGCAGTATTTT.

The CDR3 sequence: CSASMASGGGAGEQYF. The CDR3 DNA follows: TGCAGTGCTAGTATGGCGAGTGGCGGGGGGGCCGGCGAGCAGTACTTC. The chain has TRBV20-1 and TRBJ2-7, with 9 bases aligning to TRBD2. The CDR3 has 16 amino acids. V trimming: 3 bases; J trimming: 6 bases; junction bases outside the gene matches: 15. CDR1 is DFQATT, CDR2 SNEGSKA, per germline (reference sequence).

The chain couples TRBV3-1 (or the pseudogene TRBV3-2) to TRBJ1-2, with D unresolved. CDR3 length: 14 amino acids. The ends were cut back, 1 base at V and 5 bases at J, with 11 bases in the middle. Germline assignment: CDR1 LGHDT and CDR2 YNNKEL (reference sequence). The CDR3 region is CASSQATTRYGYTF. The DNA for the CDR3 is TGTGCCAGCAGCCAAGCGACGACCAGGTATGGCTACACCTTC.

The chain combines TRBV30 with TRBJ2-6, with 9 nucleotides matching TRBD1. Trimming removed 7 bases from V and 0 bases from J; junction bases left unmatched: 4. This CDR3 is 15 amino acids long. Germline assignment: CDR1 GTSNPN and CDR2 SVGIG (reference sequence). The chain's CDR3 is CALGTGLSGANVLTF. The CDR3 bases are TGTGCCTTAGGGACAGGGCTCTCTGGGGCCAACGTCCTGACTTTC.

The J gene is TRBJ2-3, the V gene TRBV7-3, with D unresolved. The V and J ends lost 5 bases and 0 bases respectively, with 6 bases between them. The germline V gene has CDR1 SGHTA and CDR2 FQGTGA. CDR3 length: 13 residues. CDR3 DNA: TGTGCCAGCAGCAGAGCCAGCACAGATACGCAGTATTTT. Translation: CASSRASTDTQYF.

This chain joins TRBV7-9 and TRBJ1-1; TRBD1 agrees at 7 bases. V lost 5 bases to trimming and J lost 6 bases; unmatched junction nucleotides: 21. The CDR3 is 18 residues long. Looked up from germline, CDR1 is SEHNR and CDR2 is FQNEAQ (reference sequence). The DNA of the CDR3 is TGTGCCAGCAGCCCCTTTAGCGGATCCGGGACAGTGTGGGCTGAAGCTTTCTTT. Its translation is CASSPFSGSGTVWAEAFF. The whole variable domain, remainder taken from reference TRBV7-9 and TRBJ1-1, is DTGVSQNPRHKITKRGQNVTFRCDPISEHNRLYWYRQTLGQGPEFLTYFQNEAQLEKSRLLSDRFSAERPKGSFSTLEIQRTEQGDSAMYLCASSPFSGSGTVWAEAFFGQGTRLTVV.

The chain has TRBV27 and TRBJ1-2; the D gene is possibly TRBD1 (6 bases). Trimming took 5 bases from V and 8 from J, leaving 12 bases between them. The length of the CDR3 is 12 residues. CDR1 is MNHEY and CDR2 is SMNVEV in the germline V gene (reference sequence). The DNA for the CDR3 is TGTGCCAGCAGTAGGAGGGGGGGAGGCTACACCTTC. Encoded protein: CASSRRGGGYTF.

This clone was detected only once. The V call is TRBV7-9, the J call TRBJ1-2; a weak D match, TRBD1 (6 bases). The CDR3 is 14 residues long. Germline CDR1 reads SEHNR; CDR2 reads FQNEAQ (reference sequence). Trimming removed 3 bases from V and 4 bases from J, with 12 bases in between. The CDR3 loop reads CASSFSQGGYGYTF. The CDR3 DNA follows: TGTGCCAGCAGCTTTTCACAGGGTGGCTATGGCTACACCTTC.

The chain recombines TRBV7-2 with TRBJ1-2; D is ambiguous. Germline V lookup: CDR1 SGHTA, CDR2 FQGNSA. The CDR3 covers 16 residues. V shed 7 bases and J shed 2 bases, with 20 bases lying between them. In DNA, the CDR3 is TGTGCCAGCACCGACCCCGGGAATCGATTGAACTATGGCTACACCTTC. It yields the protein CASTDPGNRLNYGYTF.

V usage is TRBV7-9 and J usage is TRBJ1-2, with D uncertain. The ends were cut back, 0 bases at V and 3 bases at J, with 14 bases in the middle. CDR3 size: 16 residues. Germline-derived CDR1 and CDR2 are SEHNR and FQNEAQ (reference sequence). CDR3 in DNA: TGTGCCAGCAGCTTAGCGCCGGTACCTCAGGACTATGGCTACACCTTC. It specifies CASSLAPVPQDYGYTF.

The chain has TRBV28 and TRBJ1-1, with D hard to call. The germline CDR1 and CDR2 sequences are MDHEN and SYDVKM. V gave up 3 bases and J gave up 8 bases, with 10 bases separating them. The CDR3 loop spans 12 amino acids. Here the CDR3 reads CASSFSLPEAFF. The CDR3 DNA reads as TGTGCCAGCAGTTTTTCCCTACCAGAAGCTTTCTTT.

The CDR3 DNA reads as TGTGCCAGCCACACACAGGGATTGGACACTGAAGCTTTCTTT. It translates to CASHTQGLDTEAFF. The chain carries TRBV28 and TRBJ1-1, with D perhaps matching TRBD1 (6 bases). V lost 8 bases and J 3 bases, leaving 16 bases between the germline ends. This CDR3 is built from 14 residues. CDR1 is MDHEN and CDR2 is SYDVKM in the germline V gene.

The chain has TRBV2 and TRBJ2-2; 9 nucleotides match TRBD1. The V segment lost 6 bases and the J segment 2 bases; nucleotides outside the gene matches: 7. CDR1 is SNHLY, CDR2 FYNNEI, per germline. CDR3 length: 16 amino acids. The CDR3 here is CASRKPGQGNTGELFF. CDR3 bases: TGTGCCAGCAGGAAACCGGGACAGGGCAACACCGGGGAGCTGTTTTTT.

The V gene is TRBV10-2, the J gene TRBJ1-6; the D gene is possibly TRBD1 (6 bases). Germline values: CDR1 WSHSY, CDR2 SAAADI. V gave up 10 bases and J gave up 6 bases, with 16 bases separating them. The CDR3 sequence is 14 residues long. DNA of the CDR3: TGCGCCACCGGGGGGCGCGGCGGTAATTCACCCCTCCACTTT. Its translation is CATGGRGGNSPLHF.

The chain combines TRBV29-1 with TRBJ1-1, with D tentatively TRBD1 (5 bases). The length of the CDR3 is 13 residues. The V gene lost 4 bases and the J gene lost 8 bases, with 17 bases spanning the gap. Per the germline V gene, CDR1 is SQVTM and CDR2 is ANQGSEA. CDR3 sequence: CSVVGALTGEAFF. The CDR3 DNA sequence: TGCAGCGTTGTTGGGGCCTTAACGGGCGAAGCTTTCTTT.

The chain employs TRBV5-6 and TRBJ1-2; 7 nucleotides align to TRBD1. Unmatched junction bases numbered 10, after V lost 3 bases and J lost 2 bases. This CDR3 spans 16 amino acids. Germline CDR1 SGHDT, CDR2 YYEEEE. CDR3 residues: CASSSWGTTGNYGYTF. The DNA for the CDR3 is TGTGCCAGCAGCTCGTGGGGAACGACAGGGAACTATGGCTACACCTTC.